What follows are 3 T cell receptor beta chains derived from one specimen sequenced in a study of shared T cell receptors in the human thymus. The repertoire was sequenced with immunoSEQ multiplex PCR; TCRdb's copy has only in-frame clones and lacks some. The sample carries roughly 710,000 clones, approximately 85% recorded once. The sample also formed part of further work on human thymus T cells.

Sample: thymocytes. The receptors come from a girl under three years old with a congenital heart defect.

The gene calls are TRBV10-3 and TRBJ1-2; 7 bases align to TRBD1. CDR3 length equals 15 residues. Germline V gene sequence: CDR1 ENHRY, CDR2 SYGVKD. J gave up 3 bases and V 10 bases, and 14 bases lay outside the gene matches. The CDR3 protein is CATRLGGSFYYGYTF. In nucleotides, the CDR3 is TGTGCCACCCGGTTAGGGGGCAGTTTTTACTATGGCTACACCTTC.

The rearrangement joins TRBV11-2 to TRBJ1-2; 7 bases match TRBD1. V shed 2 bases and J 5 bases; nucleotides not matched to a gene: 8. The CDR3 has 15 amino acids. Germline CDR1 reads SGHAT; CDR2 reads FQNNGV. CDR3 region: CASSLRDSLGYGYTF. The CDR3, as DNA: TGTGCCAGCAGCTTAAGGGACAGCCTGGGGTATGGCTACACCTTC.

Details on this clone: Other DNA variants within this sample encode the same CDR3. This rearrangement joins TRBV5-8 to TRBJ1-2; D unclear. The CDR3 is made up of 12 amino acids. CDR1 and CDR2 from the germline V gene are SGHTS and YDEGEE. Trimming left V 3 bases short and J 5 bases short, with 8 bases between. CDR3 in DNA: TGTGCCAGCAGCTCAGGAGGATATGGCTACACCTTC. Amino acids: CASSSGGYGYTF.